This TCR beta chain was observed in a study of T-cell reconstitution after alpha-beta-depleted transplantation in children. This clonotype has more than one count but fewer than ten. Germline V gene data show CDR1 as SGHKS and CDR2 as YYEKEE (reference sequence). The CDR3 spans 18 residues. V was pared by 4 bases and J by 0 bases, with 19 bases between. A TCRbeta library incorporating unique molecular identifiers was prepared. TCRdb re-derived calls from the PCR reads in MiXCR, one entry per CDR3 protein. The table has a few hundred thousand distinct CDR3 sequences, approximately 10% seen once. The chain is built from TRBV5-5 and TRBJ1-4; D is undetermined. Sequencing was performed on PBMCs from the stem cell graft donor, taken from the stem cell graft. The clonotype comes from a human donor who donated a stem cell graft to a child with acute lymphoblastic leukemia. Here the CDR3 reads CASSLVVDSRATNEKLFF. CDR3 nucleotide sequence: TGTGCCAGCAGCCTGGTGGTGGATTCTCGGGCAACTAATGAAAAACTGTTTTTT.